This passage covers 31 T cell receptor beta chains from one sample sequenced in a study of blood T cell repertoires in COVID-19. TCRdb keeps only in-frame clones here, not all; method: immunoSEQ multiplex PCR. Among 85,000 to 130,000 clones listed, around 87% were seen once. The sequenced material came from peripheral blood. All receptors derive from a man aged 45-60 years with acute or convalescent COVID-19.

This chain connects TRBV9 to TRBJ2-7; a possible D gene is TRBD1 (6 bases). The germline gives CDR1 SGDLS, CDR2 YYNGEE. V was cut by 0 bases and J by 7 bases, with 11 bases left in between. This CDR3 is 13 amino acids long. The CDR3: CASSVAVQGEQYF. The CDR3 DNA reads TGTGCCAGCAGCGTAGCGGTCCAGGGGGAGCAGTACTTC.

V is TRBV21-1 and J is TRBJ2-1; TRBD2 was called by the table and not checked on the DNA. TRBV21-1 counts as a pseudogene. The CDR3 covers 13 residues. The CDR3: CASSKVAGVEQFF. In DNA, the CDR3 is TGTGCCAGCAGCAAAGTTGCGGGAGTTGAGCAGTTCTTC.

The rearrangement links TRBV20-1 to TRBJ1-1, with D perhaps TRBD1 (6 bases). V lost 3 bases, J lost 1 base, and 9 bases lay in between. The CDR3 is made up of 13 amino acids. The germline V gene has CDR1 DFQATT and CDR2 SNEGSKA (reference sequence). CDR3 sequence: CSASRTANTEAFF. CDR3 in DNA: TGCAGTGCTAGTAGGACAGCGAACACTGAAGCTTTCTTT.

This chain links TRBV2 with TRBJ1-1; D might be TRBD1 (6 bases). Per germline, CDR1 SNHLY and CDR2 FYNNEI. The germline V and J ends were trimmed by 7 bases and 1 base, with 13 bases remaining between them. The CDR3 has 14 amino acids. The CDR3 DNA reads TGTGCCAGCACCCTGACAGGAGAGAACACTGAAGCTTTCTTT. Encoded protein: CASTLTGENTEAFF.

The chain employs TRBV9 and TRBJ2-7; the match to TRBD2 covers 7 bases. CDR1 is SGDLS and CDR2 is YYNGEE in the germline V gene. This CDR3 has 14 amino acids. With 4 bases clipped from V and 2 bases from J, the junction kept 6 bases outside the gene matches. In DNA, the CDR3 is TGTGCCAGCAGCCCCAGGACTAGAGCCTACGAGCAGTACTTC. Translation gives CASSPRTRAYEQYF.

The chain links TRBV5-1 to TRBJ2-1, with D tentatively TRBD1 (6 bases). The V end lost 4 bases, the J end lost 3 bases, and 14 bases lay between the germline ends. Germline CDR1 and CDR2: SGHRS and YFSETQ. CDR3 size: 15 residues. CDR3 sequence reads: CASSTPTGDYNEQFF. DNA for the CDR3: TGCGCCAGCAGCACCCCGACAGGAGACTACAATGAGCAGTTCTTC.

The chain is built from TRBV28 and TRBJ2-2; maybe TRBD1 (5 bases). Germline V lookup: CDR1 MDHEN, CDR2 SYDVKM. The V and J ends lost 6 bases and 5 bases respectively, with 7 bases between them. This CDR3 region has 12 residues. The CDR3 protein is CASSRVTGELFF. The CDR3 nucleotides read TGTGCCAGCAGCAGGGTGACCGGGGAGCTGTTTTTT.

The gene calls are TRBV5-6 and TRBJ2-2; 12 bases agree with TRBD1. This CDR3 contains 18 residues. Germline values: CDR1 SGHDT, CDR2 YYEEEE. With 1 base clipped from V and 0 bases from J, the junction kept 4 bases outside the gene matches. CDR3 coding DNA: TGTGCCAGCAGCTTGTTCGGGGACAGGGGGCCGAACACCGGGGAGCTGTTTTTT. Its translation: CASSLFGDRGPNTGELFF.

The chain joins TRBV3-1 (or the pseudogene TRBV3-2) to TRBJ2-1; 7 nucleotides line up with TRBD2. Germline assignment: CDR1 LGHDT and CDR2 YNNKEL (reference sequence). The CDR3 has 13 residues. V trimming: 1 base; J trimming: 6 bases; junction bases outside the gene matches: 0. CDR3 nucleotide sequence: TGTGCCAGCAGCCAAGCTAGCGGCAATGAGCAGTTCTTC. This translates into CASSQASGNEQFF.

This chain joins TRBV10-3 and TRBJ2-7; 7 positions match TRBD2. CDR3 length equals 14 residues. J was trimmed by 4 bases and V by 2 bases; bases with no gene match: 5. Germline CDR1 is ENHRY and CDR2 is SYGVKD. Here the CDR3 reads CAISEGTSEYEQYF. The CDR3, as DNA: TGTGCCATCAGTGAGGGTACTAGCGAGTACGAGCAGTACTTC.

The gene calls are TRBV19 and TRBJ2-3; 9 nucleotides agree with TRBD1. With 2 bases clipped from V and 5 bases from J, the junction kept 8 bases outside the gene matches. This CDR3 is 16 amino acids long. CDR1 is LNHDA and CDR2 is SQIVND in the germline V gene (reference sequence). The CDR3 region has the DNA TGTGCCAGTAGTATACCCCGGACAGGGGCGGTAGATACGCAGTATTTT. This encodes CASSIPRTGAVDTQYF.

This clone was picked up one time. The CDR3 spells CASSGQYEQYF. The DNA for the CDR3 is TGTGCCAGCAGCGGGCAGTACGAGCAGTACTTC. The genes are TRBV3-1 (or the pseudogene TRBV3-2) and TRBJ2-7; D uncertain. Between the trimmed V and J ends, which lost 5 bases and 4 bases, there was a span of 6 bases. From germline, CDR1 is LGHDT and CDR2 YNNKEL (reference sequence). This CDR3 contains 11 residues.

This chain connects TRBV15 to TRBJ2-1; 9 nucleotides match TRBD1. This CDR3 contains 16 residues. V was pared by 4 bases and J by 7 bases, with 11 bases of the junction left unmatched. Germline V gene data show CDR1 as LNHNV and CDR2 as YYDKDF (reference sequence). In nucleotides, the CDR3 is TGTGCCACCAGCATAGGAGGGACAGGGTGGTTAAATGAGCAGTTCTTC. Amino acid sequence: CATSIGGTGWLNEQFF.

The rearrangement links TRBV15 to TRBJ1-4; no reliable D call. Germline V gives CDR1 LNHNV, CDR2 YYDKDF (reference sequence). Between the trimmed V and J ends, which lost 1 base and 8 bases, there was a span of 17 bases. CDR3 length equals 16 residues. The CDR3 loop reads CATSRALVEGREKLFF. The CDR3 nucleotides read TGTGCCACCAGCAGAGCCTTAGTGGAGGGCCGGGAAAAACTGTTTTTT.

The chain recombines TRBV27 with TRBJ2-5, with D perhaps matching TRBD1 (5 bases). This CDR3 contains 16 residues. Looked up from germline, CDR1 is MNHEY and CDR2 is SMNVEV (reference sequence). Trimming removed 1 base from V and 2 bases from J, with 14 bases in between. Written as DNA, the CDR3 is TGTGCCAGCAGTTTATGGGGCAGGGTTCCACAAGAGACCCAGTACTTC. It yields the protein CASSLWGRVPQETQYF.

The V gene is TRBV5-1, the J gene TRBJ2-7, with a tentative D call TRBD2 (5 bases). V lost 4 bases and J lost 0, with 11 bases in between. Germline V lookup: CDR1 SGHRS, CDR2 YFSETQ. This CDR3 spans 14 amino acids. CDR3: CASSTSGGSYEQYF. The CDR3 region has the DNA TGCGCCAGCAGCACCAGCGGTGGCTCCTACGAGCAGTACTTC.

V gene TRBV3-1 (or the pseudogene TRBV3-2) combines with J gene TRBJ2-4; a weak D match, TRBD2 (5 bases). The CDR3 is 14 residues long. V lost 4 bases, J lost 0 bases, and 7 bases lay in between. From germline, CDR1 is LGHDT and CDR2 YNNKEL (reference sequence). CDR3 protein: CASSRSGAKNIQYF. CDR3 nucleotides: TGTGCCAGCAGCCGGAGCGGAGCCAAAAACATTCAGTACTTC.

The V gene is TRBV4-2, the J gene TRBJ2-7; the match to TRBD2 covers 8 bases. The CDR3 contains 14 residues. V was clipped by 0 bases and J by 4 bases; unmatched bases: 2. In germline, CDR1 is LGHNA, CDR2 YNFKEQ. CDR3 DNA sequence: TGTGCCAGCAGCCAAGAGGCGGGAGGTTACGAGCAGTACTTC. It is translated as CASSQEAGGYEQYF.

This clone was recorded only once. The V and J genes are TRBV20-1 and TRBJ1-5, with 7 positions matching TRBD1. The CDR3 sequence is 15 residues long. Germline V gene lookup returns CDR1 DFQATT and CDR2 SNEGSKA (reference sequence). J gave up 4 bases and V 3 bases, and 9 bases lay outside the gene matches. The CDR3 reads CSASYSWDSNQPQHF. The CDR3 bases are TGCAGTGCTAGTTACTCGTGGGACAGTAATCAGCCCCAGCATTTT.

CDR3 DNA sequence: TGTGCCAGCAGAGGGGGGGAAGAGACCCAGTACTTC. It codes for CASRGGEETQYF. The V gene is TRBV12-3 or TRBV12-4, the J gene TRBJ2-5; perhaps TRBD2 as D (7 bases). V was shortened by 6 bases and J by 3 bases, with 8 bases between the two germline ends. The CDR3 loop spans 12 amino acids.

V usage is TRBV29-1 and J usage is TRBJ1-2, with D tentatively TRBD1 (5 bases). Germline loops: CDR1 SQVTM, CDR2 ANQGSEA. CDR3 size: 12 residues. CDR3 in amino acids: CGVGGSDYGYTF. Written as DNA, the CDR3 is TGCGGAGTCGGGGGGAGCGACTATGGCTACACCTTC.

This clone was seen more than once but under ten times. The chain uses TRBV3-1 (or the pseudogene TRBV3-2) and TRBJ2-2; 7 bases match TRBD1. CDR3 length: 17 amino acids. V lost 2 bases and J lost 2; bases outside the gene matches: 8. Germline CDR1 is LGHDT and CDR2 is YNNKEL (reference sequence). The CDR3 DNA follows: TGTGCCAGCAGCCAACGCCGGGGACAGACCAACACCGGGGAGCTGTTTTTT. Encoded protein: CASSQRRGQTNTGELFF.

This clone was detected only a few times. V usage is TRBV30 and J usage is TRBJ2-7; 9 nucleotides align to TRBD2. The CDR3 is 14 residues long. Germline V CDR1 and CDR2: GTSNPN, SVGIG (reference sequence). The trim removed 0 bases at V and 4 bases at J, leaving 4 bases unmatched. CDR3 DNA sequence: TGTGCCTGGAGTGTTCCCAGCGGGAGGTACGAGCAGTACTTC. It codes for CAWSVPSGRYEQYF.

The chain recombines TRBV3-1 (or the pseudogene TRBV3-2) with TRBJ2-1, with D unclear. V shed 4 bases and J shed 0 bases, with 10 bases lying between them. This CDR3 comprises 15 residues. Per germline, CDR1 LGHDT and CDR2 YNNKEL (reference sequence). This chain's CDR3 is CASSLAHSSYNEQFF. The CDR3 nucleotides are TGTGCCAGCAGCCTTGCTCATAGCTCCTACAATGAGCAGTTCTTC.

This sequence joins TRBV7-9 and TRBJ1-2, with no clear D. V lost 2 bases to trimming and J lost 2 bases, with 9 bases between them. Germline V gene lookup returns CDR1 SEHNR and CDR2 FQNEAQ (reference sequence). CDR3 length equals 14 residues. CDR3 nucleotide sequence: TGTGCCAGCAGCTTACTCGAGGAAAACTATGGCTACACCTTC. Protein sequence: CASSLLEENYGYTF.

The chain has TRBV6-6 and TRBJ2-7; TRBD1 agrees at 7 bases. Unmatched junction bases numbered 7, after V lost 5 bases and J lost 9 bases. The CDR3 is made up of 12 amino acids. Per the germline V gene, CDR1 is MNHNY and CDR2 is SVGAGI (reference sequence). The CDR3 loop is CASSTNDRVQYF. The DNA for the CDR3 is TGTGCCAGCAGTACGAACGACAGGGTGCAGTACTTC.

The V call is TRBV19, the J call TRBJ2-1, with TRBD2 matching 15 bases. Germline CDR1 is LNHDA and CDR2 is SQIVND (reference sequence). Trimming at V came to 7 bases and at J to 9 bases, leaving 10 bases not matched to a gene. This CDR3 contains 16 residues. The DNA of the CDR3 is TGTGCCAGTACTCGGACTAGCGGGAGGGGGACGGGTGAGCAGTTCTTC. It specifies CASTRTSGRGTGEQFF.

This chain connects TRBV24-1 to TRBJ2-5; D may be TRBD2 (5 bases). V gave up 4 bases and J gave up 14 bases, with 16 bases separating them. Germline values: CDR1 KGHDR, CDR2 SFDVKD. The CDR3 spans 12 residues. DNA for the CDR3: TGTGCCACCAGTGACCGGGGTGGTAGGACCTACTTC. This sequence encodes CATSDRGGRTYF.

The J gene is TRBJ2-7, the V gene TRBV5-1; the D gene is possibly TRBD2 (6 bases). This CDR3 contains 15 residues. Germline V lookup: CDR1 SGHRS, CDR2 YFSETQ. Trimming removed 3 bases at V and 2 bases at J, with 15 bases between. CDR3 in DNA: TGCGCCAGCAGCTGGACCGGGAGCCCGACCTACGAGCAGTACTTC. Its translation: CASSWTGSPTYEQYF.

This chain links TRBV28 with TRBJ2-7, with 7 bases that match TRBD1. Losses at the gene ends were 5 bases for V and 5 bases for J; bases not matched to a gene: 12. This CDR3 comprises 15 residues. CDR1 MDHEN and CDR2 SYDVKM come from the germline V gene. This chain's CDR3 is CASSRGLAALHEQYF. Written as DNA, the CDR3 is TGTGCCAGCAGTAGGGGGCTAGCAGCTCTACACGAGCAGTACTTC.

The CDR3: CAISGQSYGYTF. The CDR3 bases are TGTGCCATCAGTGGACAGTCCTATGGCTACACCTTC. The chain joins TRBV10-3 to TRBJ1-2; TRBD1 might be the D (5 bases). V gave up 4 bases and J gave up 4 bases, with 7 bases separating them. The CDR3 totals 12 residues. Germline V CDR1 and CDR2: ENHRY, SYGVKD.